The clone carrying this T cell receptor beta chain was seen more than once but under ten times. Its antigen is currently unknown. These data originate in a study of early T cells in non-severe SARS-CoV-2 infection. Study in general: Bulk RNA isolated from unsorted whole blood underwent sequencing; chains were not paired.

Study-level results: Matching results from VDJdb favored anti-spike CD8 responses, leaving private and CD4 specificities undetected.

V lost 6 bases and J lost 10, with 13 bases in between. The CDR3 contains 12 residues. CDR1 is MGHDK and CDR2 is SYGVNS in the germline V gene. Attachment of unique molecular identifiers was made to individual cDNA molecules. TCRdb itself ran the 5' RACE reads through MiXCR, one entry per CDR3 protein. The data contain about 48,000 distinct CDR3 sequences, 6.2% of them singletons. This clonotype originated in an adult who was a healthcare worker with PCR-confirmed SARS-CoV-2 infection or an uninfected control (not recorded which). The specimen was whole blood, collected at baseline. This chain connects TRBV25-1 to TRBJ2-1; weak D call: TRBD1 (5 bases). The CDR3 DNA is TGTGCCAGCAGGGGGCTTGCTCTGGAGCAGTTCTTC. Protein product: CASRGLALEQFF.